This T cell receptor (beta chain) was recovered during a study of cytomegalovirus exposure and HLA in healthy donors (dated by TCRdb to 2017 to 2019). About the investigation overall: In an earlier analysis of approximately 640 of the donors, 276 Gb of sequence data and just under 120 million unique TCR beta sequences from 150 million to 200 million T cells were reported. Donor age, sex, ethnicity and CMV serostatus were collected together with the repertoire data. Besides the first cohort of roughly 700 subjects, a separate validation cohort made up of 120 different subjects was used. Among 300 to 500 genotyped donors of the cohort, an average of approximately 200,000 unique TCR beta nucleotide sequences was sequenced per donor, of which approximately 19% were non-productive. Typing coverage differed by locus: A, B, C, DRB1 and DQB1 were typed in roughly 620-640 donors, DQA1 in about 500, DPA1 in 606, and DPB1 in just under 490. Rather than using new phenotypic data, the later analysis identified candidate immune exposures from TCR beta sequences and from how often those sequences occurred across donors. To study patterns of TCR occurrence, a later analysis re-analyzed previously published TCR beta repertoires from under 750 donors and added high-resolution HLA genotyping. HLA typing covered class I and class II loci at four-digit resolution. An earlier analysis of fewer than 750 of the donors used high-throughput TCR beta sequencing to judge whether each TCR beta V gene segment behaved as functional or pseudogenic. Four or five DR-DQ haplotypes were treated as single units for association and clustering because of strong linkage in the cohort. All discovery cohort repertoires had been generated on a single sequencing platform. An early release covering roughly 600 HLA-typed donors comprised approximately 300 gigabases of sequencing data and tens of millions of unique TCR sequences. The study combined high-throughput TCR immunosequencing, statistical association of individual TCRs with disease status, and machine learning to predict cytomegalovirus infection status. In a later genetic analysis, genome-wide SNP genotypes for about 55% of the roughly 670 donors were used, and that subset was treated as a discovery cohort. The study profiled the T cell repertoires of under 850 subjects by immunosequencing and related them to cytomegalovirus serostatus. Of the 350 to 400 genotyped donors, approximately 83% fell in the genetic ancestry cluster associated with self-reported Caucasian donors. The study was designed to test whether signatures of past pathogen exposure could be identified by cataloging public T cell receptors. The paper's findings and limits, for the study overall: The authors suggested that the approach could potentially be extended to other disease states and immunological phenotypes. Some IMGT-functional V segments, including TRBV6-2 and TRBV6-3, could not be told apart with the 87-base-pair reads, so those segments were excluded. A later analysis reported that several top co-occurrence clusters appeared linked to parvovirus B19, influenza, CMV and Epstein-Barr virus. Approximately 16 rarely observed V segments, including chromosome 9 orphons, were excluded from the earlier analysis of about 610 of the donors because counts were too low. Only TCR beta chains were sequenced in this cohort, and the absence of alpha or paired-chain data limited detectable features. A later analysis found that TCR association rates varied across HLA loci, with DRB1 alleles showing the most associated TCRs and HLA-C alleles the fewest. In a later genetic analysis, a missense DCLRE1C variant was associated with V-gene and J-gene trimming of TCR beta chains, and the association was replicated in an independent cohort. In an earlier analysis of around 600 of the donors, most TCR beta V segments were observed in productive rearrangements about 90% or about 30% of the time, broadly matching IMGT annotations. In a later analysis, about 16,000 TCR beta sequences were associated with specific HLA alleles at a false discovery rate of 0.05. A total of 150 or so TCR beta chains were listed by the study as associated with cytomegalovirus. Linkage disequilibrium might explain the correlated functional status among segregating V segments, but an unknown experimental factor could not be excluded. A further reported finding was that TCR beta sequences accurately predicted the HLA-A and HLA-B alleles for most subjects in the first cohort. A cluster of highly shared sequence variants was judged likely to represent a technical artifact of the sequencing pipeline. Strong co-occurrence of HLA alleles, especially DR and DQ, made assigning TCR associations to individual alleles difficult. Compared with the roughly 670-donor mean, donors in an Asian-associated ancestry cluster had fewer N-insertions in productive TCRs, according to a later genetic analysis. Because HLA typing was unavailable for some donors at each locus, only the typed subset was used in association tests. The classifier was reported to diagnose cytomegalovirus status with high specificity and sensitivity in both the original and validation cohorts. In a later analysis, HLA-associated TCR beta chains were found to be more clonally expanded and to have lower generation probabilities than equally common non-associated chains. A few of the identified cytomegalovirus-associated TCR beta chains were confirmed in vitro to be specific for cytomegalovirus antigens. According to a later analysis, most CMV-associated TCR beta chains appeared to be HLA-restricted, and the HLA associations seemed to be driven largely by CMV exposure. For the cohort, immune exposure information was limited to CMV serostatus. The presence/absence analyses assumed that sequencing depth was roughly uniform across donors, and that assumption may not be true. Most TCR sequences were seen in very few donors, while some public TCRs were found in many individuals.

CDR1 and CDR2 are drawn from the germline V gene: SQVTM, ANQGSEA. Taken from cysteine to phenylalanine, the CDR3 has 12 residues. Solely the CDR3 DNA is kept, with 36 bases framed from the first base. Library preparation employed the immunoSEQ multiplex PCR assay. The multiplex PCR relied on a mix of 60 forward primers for TCR Vbeta segments and 13 reverse primers for TCR Jbeta segments. A multiplex PCR assay on genomic DNA amplified the CDR3 region of rearranged TCR beta genes. Amplified TCR beta libraries were sequenced as 87-base-pair reads on the Illumina HiSeq System. As for how the authors treated the data: A later analysis tallied around 82 million unique TCR beta chains across the 666 repertoires, and about 12 million of those chains were shared by two or more donors. Raw reads were error-corrected and collapsed into unique sequences with a nearest-neighbor algorithm that merged closely related sequences to remove PCR and sequencing errors. To assign V, D and J gene segments, CDR3 sequences were aligned to IMGT reference sequences. For a sequence to be retained, at least a six-nucleotide match to both a V gene segment and a J gene segment was required. Rearrangements were classified as productive when the CDR3 lacked stop codons and remained in frame with V and J, and all other rearrangements were classified as non-productive. CDR3 was defined according to IMGT convention as the region running from the second conserved V-encoded cysteine to the conserved J-encoded phenylalanine. The earlier analysis of some 550 of the donors excluded any sequence lacking an unambiguous match to a single V gene segment. An earlier analysis of 500 to 700 of the donors classified V segments as functional when productive rearrangements were above 56.7% and as segregating when the standard deviation between donors was above 5%. A statistical classification framework was developed to diagnose cytomegalovirus status using the catalog of TCR beta chain sequences. V and J gene assignment, in a later analysis, came from comparing TCR nucleotide sequences with IMGT/GENE-DB human TR gene sequences. The TCRdist pipeline was used in a later analysis to assign CDR3 sequences and most-parsimonious VDJ recombination scenarios. In a later analysis, each TCR beta chain was defined by its CDR3 amino acid sequence together with its V-gene family, and reads without a unique V-gene family were excluded. To address suspected cross-contamination and a sequencing artifact, a later analysis removed 550 to 750 highly shared, low-generation-probability nucleotide sequences. In a later analysis, a clonal expansion index for each public chain was calculated from normalized within-repertoire ranks of inferred template counts. A later analysis computed generation probabilities with a VDJ recombination model fitted to out-of-frame rearrangements, and checked the results against IGoR. In a later analysis, TCR-TCR, TCR-HLA and TCR-CMV co-occurrence was scored with hypergeometric tests, and a repertoire-size bias correction was applied to TCR pairs. A later analysis estimated false discovery rates by permuting HLA or CMV assignments 20 times. A later analysis grouped co-occurring TCRs with DBSCAN, adding TCRdist sequence similarity when clustering within HLA-allele-positive subsets. Co-occurrence clustering excluded repertoires with fewer than 30,000 or more than 120,000 public chains, plus five with anomalous nucleotide sharing. TCRdb's version of the immuneACCESS table is confined to in-frame rearrangements and falls short of the full clone set. An unresolved V gene accounts for under half of the shortfall where checked; the remainder is of unknown origin. That table gives V, J and clone size, and the DNA gave D and trimming. The sample records 150,000 to 200,000 clones, around 67% of which are singletons. The ten biggest clones cover around 4% of the sample.

With respect to this clone: The antigen it binds to is not known. Nothing much larger sits one base from this clone, and base qualities are not available.

The cohort comprised 710 or so healthy bone marrow donors. At the time of sampling, all cohort members were nominally healthy, though unrecorded immune exposures were likely present. The donor tested CMV seropositive, placing the donor among the 310 or so seropositive members of the cohort. Each donor provided a peripheral blood sample, and peripheral blood mononuclear cells were used for TCR beta sequencing. The Qiagen DNeasy Blood Extraction Kit was used to extract genomic DNA from the blood cell samples. Sequencing was done on a sample of PBMCs. The clonotype originates from a young woman in good health and CMV-seropositive. The chain is made from TRBV29-1 and TRBJ2-5, with no reliable assignment of the D segment. Near its end, the DNA agrees better with TRBJ2-7, so the J call may be wrong. The CDR3 reads CSVKVGAYEQYF. The DNA sequence is TGCAGCGTTAAAGTAGGAGCCTACGAGCAGTACTTC.